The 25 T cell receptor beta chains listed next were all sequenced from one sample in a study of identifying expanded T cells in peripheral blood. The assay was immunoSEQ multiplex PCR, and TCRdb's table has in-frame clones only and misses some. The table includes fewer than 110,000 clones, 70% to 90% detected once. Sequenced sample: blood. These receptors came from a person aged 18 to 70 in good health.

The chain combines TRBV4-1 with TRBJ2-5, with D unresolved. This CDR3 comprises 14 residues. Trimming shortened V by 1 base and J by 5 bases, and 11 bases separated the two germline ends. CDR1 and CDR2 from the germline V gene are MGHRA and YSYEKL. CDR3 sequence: CASSQATTPETQYF. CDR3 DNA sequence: TGCGCCAGCAGCCAAGCTACTACTCCGGAGACCCAGTACTTC.

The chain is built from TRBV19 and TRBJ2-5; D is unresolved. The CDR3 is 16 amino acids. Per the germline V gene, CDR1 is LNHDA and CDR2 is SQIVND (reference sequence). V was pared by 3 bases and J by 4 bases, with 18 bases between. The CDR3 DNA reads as TGTGCCAGTAGTATCACCCCCCAAGGGTCACTAGAGACCCAGTACTTC. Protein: CASSITPQGSLETQYF.

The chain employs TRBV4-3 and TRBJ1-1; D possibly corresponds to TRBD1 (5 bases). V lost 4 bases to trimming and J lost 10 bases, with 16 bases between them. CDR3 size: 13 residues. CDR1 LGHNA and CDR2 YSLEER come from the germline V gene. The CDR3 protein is CASSPGTGGVAFF. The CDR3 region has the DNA TGCGCCAGCAGCCCAGGGACTGGGGGAGTAGCTTTCTTT.

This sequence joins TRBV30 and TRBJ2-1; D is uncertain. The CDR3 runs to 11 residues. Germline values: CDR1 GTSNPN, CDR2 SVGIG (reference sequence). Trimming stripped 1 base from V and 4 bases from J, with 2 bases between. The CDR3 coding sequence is TGTGCCTGGAGTGGGTACAATGAGCAGTTCTTC. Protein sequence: CAWSGYNEQFF.

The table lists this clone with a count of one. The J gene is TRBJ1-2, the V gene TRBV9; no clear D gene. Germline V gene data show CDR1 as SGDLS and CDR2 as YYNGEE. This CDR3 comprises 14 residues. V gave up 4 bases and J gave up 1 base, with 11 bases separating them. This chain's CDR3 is CASSSGGLNYGYTF. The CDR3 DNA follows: TGTGCCAGCAGCTCCGGAGGTCTTAACTATGGCTACACCTTC.

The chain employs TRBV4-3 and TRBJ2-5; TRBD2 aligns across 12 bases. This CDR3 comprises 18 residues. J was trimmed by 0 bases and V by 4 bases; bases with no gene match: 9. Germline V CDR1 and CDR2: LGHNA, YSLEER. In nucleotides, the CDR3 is TGCGCCAGCAGCCCCACTAGCGGGGGGACAACGTACCAAGAGACCCAGTACTTC. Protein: CASSPTSGGTTYQETQYF.

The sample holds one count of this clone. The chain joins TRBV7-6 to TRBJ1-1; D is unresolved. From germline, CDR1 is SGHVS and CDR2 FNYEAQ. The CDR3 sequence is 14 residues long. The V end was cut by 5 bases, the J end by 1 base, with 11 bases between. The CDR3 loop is CASSPEQPNTEAFF. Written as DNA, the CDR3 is TGTGCCAGCAGCCCAGAACAGCCGAACACTGAAGCTTTCTTT.

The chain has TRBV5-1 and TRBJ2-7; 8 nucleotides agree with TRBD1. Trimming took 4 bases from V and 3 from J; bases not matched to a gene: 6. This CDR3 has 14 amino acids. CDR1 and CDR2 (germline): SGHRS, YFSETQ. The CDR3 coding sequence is TGCGCCAGCAGCCGATCTGGGACAGGCTACGAGCAGTACTTC. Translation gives CASSRSGTGYEQYF.

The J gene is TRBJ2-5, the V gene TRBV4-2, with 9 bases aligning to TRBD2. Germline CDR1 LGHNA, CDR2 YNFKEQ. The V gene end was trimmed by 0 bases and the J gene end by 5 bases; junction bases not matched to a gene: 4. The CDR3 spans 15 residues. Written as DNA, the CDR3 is TGTGCCAGCAGCCAAGAAAGCGGGGGGCGGGAGACCCAGTACTTC. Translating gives CASSQESGGRETQYF.

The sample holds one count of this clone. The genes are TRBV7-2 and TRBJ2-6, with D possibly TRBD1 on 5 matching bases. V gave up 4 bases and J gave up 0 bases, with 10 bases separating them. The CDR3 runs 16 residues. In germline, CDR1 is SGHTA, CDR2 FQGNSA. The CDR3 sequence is CASSSTGPSGANVLTF. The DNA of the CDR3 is TGTGCCAGCAGCTCTACAGGTCCCTCTGGGGCCAACGTCCTGACTTTC.

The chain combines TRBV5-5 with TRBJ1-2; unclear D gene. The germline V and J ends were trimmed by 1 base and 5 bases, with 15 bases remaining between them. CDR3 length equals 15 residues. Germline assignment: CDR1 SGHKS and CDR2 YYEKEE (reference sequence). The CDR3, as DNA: TGTGCCAGCAGCTTGTACGTGTCAGACGGTTATGGCTACACCTTC. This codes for CASSLYVSDGYGYTF.

The CDR3 protein is CASSRQDDSYEQYF. CDR3 sequence (DNA): TGTGCCAGCAGCCGACAGGACGATTCCTACGAGCAGTACTTC. J is TRBJ2-7 and V is TRBV11-1, with TRBD1 as a possible D gene (6 bases). The CDR3 is 14 amino acids. V was trimmed by 5 bases and J by 1 base, leaving 12 bases between them. In germline, CDR1 is SGHAT, CDR2 FQDESV (reference sequence). The complete variable domain, with remaining parts taken from reference TRBV11-1 and TRBJ2-7, reads EAEVAQSPRYKITEKSQAVAFWCDPISGHATLYWYRQILGQGPELLVQFQDESVVDDSQLPKDRFSAERLKGVDSTLKIQPAELGDSAMYLCASSRQDDSYEQYFGPGTRLTVT.

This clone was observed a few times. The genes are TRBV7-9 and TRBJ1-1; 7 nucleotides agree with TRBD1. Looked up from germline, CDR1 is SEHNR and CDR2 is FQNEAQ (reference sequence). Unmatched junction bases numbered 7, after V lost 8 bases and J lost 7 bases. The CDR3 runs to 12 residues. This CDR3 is CASLTGRGEAFF. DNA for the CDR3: TGTGCCAGCCTGACAGGGAGAGGTGAAGCTTTCTTT.

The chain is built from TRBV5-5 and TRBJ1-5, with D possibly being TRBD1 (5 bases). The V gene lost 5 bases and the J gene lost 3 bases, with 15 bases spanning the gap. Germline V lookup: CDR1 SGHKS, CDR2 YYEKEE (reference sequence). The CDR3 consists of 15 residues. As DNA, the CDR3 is TGTGCCAGCAGACTCCTCGGGGGGAACAATCAGCCCCAGCATTTT. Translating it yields CASRLLGGNNQPQHF.

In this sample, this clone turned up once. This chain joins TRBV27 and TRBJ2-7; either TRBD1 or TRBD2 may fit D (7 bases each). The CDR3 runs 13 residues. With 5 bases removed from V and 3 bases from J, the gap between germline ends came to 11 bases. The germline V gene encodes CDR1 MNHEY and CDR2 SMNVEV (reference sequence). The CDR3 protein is CASSRRGGYEQYF. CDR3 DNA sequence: TGTGCCAGCAGTCGCAGGGGGGGCTACGAGCAGTACTTC.

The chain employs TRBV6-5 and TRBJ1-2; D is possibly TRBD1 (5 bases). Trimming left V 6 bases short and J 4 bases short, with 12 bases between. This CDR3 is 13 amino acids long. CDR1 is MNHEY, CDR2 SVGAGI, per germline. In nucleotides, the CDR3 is TGTGCCAGCAGACAGGACACTTCCTATGGCTACACCTTC. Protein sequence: CASRQDTSYGYTF.

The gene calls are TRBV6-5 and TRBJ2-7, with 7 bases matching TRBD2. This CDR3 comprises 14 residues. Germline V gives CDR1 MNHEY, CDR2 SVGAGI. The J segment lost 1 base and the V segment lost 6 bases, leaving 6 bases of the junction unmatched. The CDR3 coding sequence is TGTGCCAGCAGAATGATGGGGGGGTCCTACGAGCAGTACTTC. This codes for CASRMMGGSYEQYF.

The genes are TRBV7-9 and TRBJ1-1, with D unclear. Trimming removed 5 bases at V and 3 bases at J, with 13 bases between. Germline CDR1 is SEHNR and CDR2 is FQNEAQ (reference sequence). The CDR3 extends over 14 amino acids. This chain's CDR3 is CASSRDLLDTEAFF. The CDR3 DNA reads TGTGCCAGCAGCCGCGACCTTCTCGACACTGAAGCTTTCTTT.

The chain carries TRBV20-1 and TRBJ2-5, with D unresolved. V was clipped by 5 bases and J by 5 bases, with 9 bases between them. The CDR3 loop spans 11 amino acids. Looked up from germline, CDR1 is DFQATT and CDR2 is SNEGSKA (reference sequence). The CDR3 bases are TGCAGTGCTGTTATGGGCGAGACCCAGTACTTC. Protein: CSAVMGETQYF.

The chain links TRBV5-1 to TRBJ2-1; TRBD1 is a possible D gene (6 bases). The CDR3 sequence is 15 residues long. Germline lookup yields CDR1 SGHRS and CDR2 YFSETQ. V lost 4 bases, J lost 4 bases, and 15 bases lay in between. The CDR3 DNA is TGCGCCAGCAGCGGGGGCCAGGACATGTACAATGAGCAGTTCTTC. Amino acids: CASSGGQDMYNEQFF.

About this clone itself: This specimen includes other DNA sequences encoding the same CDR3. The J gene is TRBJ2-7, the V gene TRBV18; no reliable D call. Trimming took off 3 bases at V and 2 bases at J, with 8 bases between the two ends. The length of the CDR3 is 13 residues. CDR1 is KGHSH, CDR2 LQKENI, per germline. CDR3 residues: CASSPLEAYEQYF. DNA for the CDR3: TGTGCCAGCTCACCCCTAGAAGCCTACGAGCAGTACTTC.

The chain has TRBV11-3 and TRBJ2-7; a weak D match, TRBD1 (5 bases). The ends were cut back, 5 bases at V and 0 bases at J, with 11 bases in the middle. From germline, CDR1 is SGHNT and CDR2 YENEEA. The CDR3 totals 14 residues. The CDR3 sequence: CASSVQDSSYEQYF. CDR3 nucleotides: TGTGCCAGCAGCGTCCAAGACAGCTCCTACGAGCAGTACTTC.

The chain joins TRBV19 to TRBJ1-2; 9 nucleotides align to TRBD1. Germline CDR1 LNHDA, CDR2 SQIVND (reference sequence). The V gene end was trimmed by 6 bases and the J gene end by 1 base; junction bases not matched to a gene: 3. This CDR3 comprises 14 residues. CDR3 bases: TGTGCCAGTAGGACGGGACAGGGTAACTATGGCTACACCTTC. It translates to CASRTGQGNYGYTF.

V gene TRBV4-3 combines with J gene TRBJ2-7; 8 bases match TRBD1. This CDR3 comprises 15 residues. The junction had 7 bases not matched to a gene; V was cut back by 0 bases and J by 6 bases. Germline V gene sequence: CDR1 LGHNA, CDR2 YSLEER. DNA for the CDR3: TGCGCCAGCAGCCAAGATTCGGACAGGGCCGTCGAGCAGTACTTC. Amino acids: CASSQDSDRAVEQYF.

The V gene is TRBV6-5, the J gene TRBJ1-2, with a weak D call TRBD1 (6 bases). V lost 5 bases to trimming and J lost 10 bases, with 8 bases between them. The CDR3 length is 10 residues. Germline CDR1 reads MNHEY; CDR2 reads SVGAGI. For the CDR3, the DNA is TGTGCCAGCAGTGAGGGGGTCTACACCTTC. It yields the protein CASSEGVYTF.